This record concerns one T cell receptor (beta chain) sequence. This clonotype was counted between two and nine times. Its recognized antigen is unknown. Per-base qualities were not stored, and no clone one base away is much larger. This record comes from a study of response to subunit inactivated influenza vaccine (dated by TCRdb to the late 2010s). Looking at the study overall: The study used deep quantitative T cell receptor repertoire profiling to track responses to a trivalent subunit inactivated influenza vaccine. The research as a whole found: The authors proposed that each seasonal influenza vaccination may bring in only a limited number of new T cells.

The receptor library was made with RT-PCR. The data were produced on an Illumina HiSeq 2500. In-frame beta chains were kept once TCRdb had trimmed the public reads at Q25 with fastp and called clones with MiXCR. For every CDR3 protein sequence, its rows merge into one entry that carries the most common genes and DNA. Present in this sample are more than 700,000 distinct CDR3 sequences, around 20% of which were seen just once. Roughly 10% of the sample is in the top ten clones. The CDR3 starts with the cysteine, ends with the phenylalanine, and has 12 residues. The entry retains the CDR3 DNA only, 36 bases that are in frame from base 1. V has 8 bases trimmed and J has 4 bases trimmed; junction bases matching no gene number 4. CDR1 and CDR2 (ENHRY, SYGVKD) derive from the germline V gene.

The chain is encoded by TRBV10-3 joined to TRBJ1-1; TRBD1 agrees with 7 junctional bases. Sequencing was performed on PBMCs from blood, taken 5 days after vaccination. The TCR comes from a man aged 45 to 65 who received an inactivated influenza vaccine. Donor details come from another sample of the same person, matched by shared clones. The CDR3 reads CAIGTGVTEAFF. The DNA reads as follows: TGTGCCATCGGTACAGGGGTCACTGAAGCTTTCTTT.